These 23 T cell receptor beta chains originate from one sample sequenced in a study of lymphopenia after photon versus proton radiotherapy. The table came from immunoSEQ multiplex PCR; TCRdb's copy has only in-frame clones and leaves some out. This table has 42,000 or so clones, around 83% appearing once. The material was peripheral blood, obtained from a patient treated with proton-based radiotherapy. All receptors come from a woman in her 70s with pancreatic cancer.

The chain employs TRBV7-2 and TRBJ1-5; weak D call: TRBD1 (6 bases). Germline CDR1 and CDR2: SGHTA and FQGNSA. The CDR3 sequence is 15 residues long. Trimming shortened V by 1 base and J by 5 bases, and 12 bases separated the two germline ends. DNA of the CDR3: TGTGCCAGCAGCTTAGTTGGGGGCTCGGATCAGCCCCAGCATTTT. Its translation: CASSLVGGSDQPQHF.

This sequence joins TRBV10-3 and TRBJ1-4, with no clear D. The CDR3 consists of 15 residues. V was pared by 10 bases and J by 4 bases, with 19 bases between. Germline values: CDR1 ENHRY, CDR2 SYGVKD. The chain's CDR3 is CATSGQASLNEKLFF. The CDR3 region has the DNA TGTGCCACCTCCGGGCAGGCCTCACTTAATGAAAAACTGTTTTTT.

The CDR3 DNA reads as TGCGCCAGCAGGGCGGGGTCGTCGAGCTCCTACAATGAGCAGTTCTTC. Translated, it gives CASRAGSSSSYNEQFF. The chain uses TRBV5-1 and TRBJ2-1; D may be TRBD2 (6 bases). CDR3 length: 16 amino acids. The V gene lost 5 bases and the J gene lost 0 bases, with 15 bases spanning the gap. The germline gives CDR1 SGHRS, CDR2 YFSETQ.

This rearrangement joins TRBV7-3 to TRBJ1-5; D call uncertain. V lost 4 bases to trimming and J lost 11 bases, with 15 bases between them. The CDR3 has 13 amino acids. The germline gives CDR1 SGHTA, CDR2 FQGTGA. CDR3 residues: CASSSTSLSTQHF. CDR3 coding DNA: TGTGCCAGCAGCTCAACCTCCCTTTCGACCCAGCATTTT.

The chain combines TRBV19 with TRBJ1-6, with 8 bases fitting TRBD1. V lost 7 bases and J lost 9; bases outside the gene matches: 11. Germline-derived CDR1 and CDR2 are LNHDA and SQIVND (reference sequence). The CDR3 contains 15 residues. CDR3: CASTYLDRDGSPLHF. CDR3 coding DNA: TGTGCCAGTACCTACCTGGACAGGGATGGTTCACCCCTCCACTTT.

In DNA, the CDR3 is TGCGCCAGCAGCCAAGAAGCTTTGGGCTCAAGCTACGAGCAGTACTTC. Protein sequence: CASSQEALGSSYEQYF. The gene calls are TRBV4-1 and TRBJ2-7; D not certain. The germline gives CDR1 MGHRA, CDR2 YSYEKL. The CDR3 loop spans 16 amino acids. Trimming stripped 0 bases from V and 3 bases from J, with 15 bases between.

The chain recombines TRBV7-9 with TRBJ2-2; no reliable D call. Germline CDR1 is SEHNR and CDR2 is FQNEAQ (reference sequence). With 4 bases removed from V and 0 bases from J, the gap between germline ends came to 15 bases. CDR3 length: 17 residues. Here the CDR3 reads CASSSIKLYANTGELFF. The CDR3 DNA sequence: TGTGCCAGCAGCTCGATCAAGCTGTACGCGAACACCGGGGAGCTGTTTTTT. The full variable domain, its missing parts supplied by reference TRBV7-9 and TRBJ2-2, is DTGVSQNPRHKITKRGQNVTFRCDPISEHNRLYWYRQTLGQGPEFLTYFQNEAQLEKSRLLSDRFSAERPKGSFSTLEIQRTEQGDSAMYLCASSSIKLYANTGELFFGEGSRLTVL.

V usage is TRBV30 and J usage is TRBJ1-5; perhaps TRBD1 as D (5 bases). V dropped 3 bases and J dropped 4 bases, with 10 bases sitting between them. The CDR3 consists of 13 residues. Germline V CDR1 and CDR2: GTSNPN, SVGIG (reference sequence). CDR3 region: CAWRPGPNQPQHF. The CDR3 DNA follows: TGTGCCTGGAGGCCAGGGCCTAATCAGCCCCAGCATTTT.

The chain couples TRBV7-2 to TRBJ1-3, with a possible D match to TRBD1 (5 bases). The CDR3 sequence is 16 residues long. CDR1 SGHTA and CDR2 FQGNSA come from the germline V gene. The ends were cut back, 3 bases at V and 3 bases at J, with 15 bases in the middle. This CDR3 reads CASSLVVGAGGNTIYF. The CDR3 DNA follows: TGTGCCAGCAGCTTGGTTGTCGGGGCCGGTGGAAACACCATATATTTT.

The V and J genes are TRBV28 and TRBJ1-4; a weak D match, TRBD1 (6 bases). The CDR3 runs to 15 residues. Trimming pared 5 bases from V and 4 bases from J, leaving 14 bases between. CDR1 is MDHEN, CDR2 SYDVKM, per germline. The CDR3 DNA sequence: TGTGCCAGCAGTCTACTGGACAGACTTAATGAAAAACTGTTTTTT. This translates into CASSLLDRLNEKLFF.

The chain links TRBV5-1 to TRBJ1-1, with 9 bases lining up with TRBD1. The V and J ends lost 0 bases and 2 bases, in that order; junction bases with no gene match: 8. This CDR3 contains 17 residues. Germline V gives CDR1 SGHRS, CDR2 YFSETQ. The CDR3 nucleotides read TGCGCCAGCAGCTTGGCCGGACAGGGGTCGGGTAACACTGAAGCTTTCTTT. It specifies CASSLAGQGSGNTEAFF.

The chain joins TRBV27 to TRBJ2-7; TRBD2 matches at 10 bases. Looked up from germline, CDR1 is MNHEY and CDR2 is SMNVEV (reference sequence). The CDR3 totals 16 residues. Trimming took 6 bases from V and 3 from J; bases not matched to a gene: 11. CDR3 sequence (DNA): TGTGCCAGCAGCTCCCACGCTAGCGGGAGAGTCTACGAGCAGTACTTC. It encodes CASSSHASGRVYEQYF.

This sequence joins TRBV18 and TRBJ2-7; tentative D call: TRBD1 (6 bases). Germline V lookup: CDR1 KGHSH, CDR2 LQKENI. This CDR3 is built from 14 residues. V was clipped by 0 bases and J by 4 bases, with 10 bases between them. CDR3 nucleotides: TGTGCCAGCTCACCACCGAGCAGGGGTTACGAGCAGTACTTC. Its translation is CASSPPSRGYEQYF.

The CDR3: CASTTPMSNQPQHF. CDR3 DNA: TGTGCCAGCACCACTCCAATGAGCAATCAGCCCCAGCATTTT. V gene TRBV21-1 combines with J gene TRBJ1-5. TRBV21-1 is a listed pseudogene. This CDR3 comprises 14 residues.

The chain links TRBV12-5 to TRBJ1-3; no reliable D call. The length of the CDR3 is 14 residues. Trimming took off 3 bases at V and 2 bases at J, with 8 bases between the two ends. Germline CDR1 is LGHNT and CDR2 is FRNRAP. The CDR3 DNA follows: TGTGCTAGTGGTTTAGGCGGAGCTGGAAACACCATATATTTT. It specifies CASGLGGAGNTIYF.

The rearrangement links TRBV28 to TRBJ1-2; 8 bases are a match to TRBD1. V lost 6 bases, J lost 7 bases, and 10 bases stayed unmatched. The CDR3 totals 14 residues. Germline V gene lookup returns CDR1 MDHEN and CDR2 SYDVKM. In DNA form, the CDR3 reads TGTGCCAGCAGACTTCCTACAGGGGGAGTTGGCTACACCTTC. It specifies CASRLPTGGVGYTF.

The V and J genes are TRBV2 and TRBJ1-2; possibly TRBD1 for D (5 bases). Trimming took 3 bases from V and 5 from J, leaving 13 bases between them. The CDR3 is 14 amino acids. From germline, CDR1 is SNHLY and CDR2 FYNNEI. The CDR3, as DNA: TGTGCCAGCAGTGAGGGGCAGTACTTTTATGGCTACACCTTC. It specifies CASSEGQYFYGYTF.

The J gene is TRBJ1-4, the V gene TRBV5-4, with TRBD1 matching over 7 bases. The CDR3 runs to 15 residues. Unmatched junction bases numbered 11, after V lost 4 bases and J lost 8 bases. Looked up from germline, CDR1 is SGHNT and CDR2 is YYREEE (reference sequence). In nucleotides, the CDR3 is TGTGCCAGCAGCCTGGGTAACAGGGGCCACGAAAAACTGTTTTTT. Translation gives CASSLGNRGHEKLFF.

Points on this clone: This sample includes further DNA sequences coding for the same CDR3. The chain is built from TRBV28 and TRBJ1-5; perhaps TRBD1 as D (5 bases). Trimming removed 1 base from V and 5 bases from J, with 6 bases in between. Germline CDR1 reads MDHEN; CDR2 reads SYDVKM. This CDR3 contains 13 residues. The CDR3 is CASSLLGDQPQHF. Written as DNA, the CDR3 is TGTGCCAGCAGTTTATTGGGGGATCAGCCCCAGCATTTT.

The chain employs TRBV6-5 and TRBJ2-3; 7 positions match TRBD2. Germline assignment: CDR1 MNHEY and CDR2 SVGAGI. Trimming removed 8 bases from V and 1 base from J; junction bases left unmatched: 6. The CDR3 covers 14 residues. The CDR3 bases are TGTGCCAGCGGATCTAGCGGTCGCACAGATACGCAGTATTTT. Residues: CASGSSGRTDTQYF.

The genes are TRBV7-8 and TRBJ2-7, with a tentative D call TRBD1 (5 bases). The germline CDR1 and CDR2 sequences are SGHVS and FQNEAQ. Trimming shortened V by 6 bases and J by 3 bases, and 15 bases separated the two germline ends. There are 14 residues in the CDR3. The CDR3 nucleotides are TGTGCCAGCAGGCTCAACCACCAGGGCTACGAGCAGTACTTC. It yields the protein CASRLNHQGYEQYF.

The chain uses TRBV19 and TRBJ2-1; D is uncertain. Trimming took 3 bases from V and 5 from J, leaving 14 bases between them. Germline CDR1 LNHDA, CDR2 SQIVND (reference sequence). The CDR3 totals 15 residues. The CDR3 DNA reads TGTGCCAGTAGTATCGGCAACCCGAGGAACAATGAGCAGTTCTTC. This codes for CASSIGNPRNNEQFF.

The chain has TRBV5-1 and TRBJ2-5; 7 positions match TRBD2. V shed 4 bases, J shed 4 bases, and the junction held 4 bases outside the gene matches. Germline V gene data show CDR1 as SGHRS and CDR2 as YFSETQ. The CDR3 totals 13 residues. The CDR3 here is CASSREGGETQYF. In DNA form, the CDR3 reads TGCGCCAGCAGCAGGGAGGGTGGAGAGACCCAGTACTTC.